This is a list of T cell receptor beta chains from one sample in a study of graft-versus-host responses after intestinal transplantation. The antigens of these receptors remain unknown. Sequencing used immunoSEQ multiplex PCR; TCRdb keeps in-frame clones, though not all of them. The table lists tens of thousands of clones, roughly 91% of them singletons. This sample comprised unstimulated CD8+ T cells sorted from spleen or lymph node cells, obtained before intestinal transplant. These receptors all stem from a human donor who received an intestinal transplant. Both conserved end residues are part of each CDR3. D genes are given only for firm matches. Part of the rows lack a size; the others show once, few, many or a class for expanded clones.

j_call v_call clone_size d_call cdr3_aa cdr3_nt
TRBJ1-2 TRBV2 - - CAIPTGVYGYTF TGTGCCATTCCGACAGGCGTCTATGGCTACACCTTC
TRBJ2-3 TRBV30 - TRBD2 CAWRDIAGGWTDTQYF TGTGCCTGGAGGGATATAGCGGGGGGTTGGACAGATACGCAGTATTTT
TRBJ1-5 TRBV27 - - CASSLFRDNQPQHF TGTGCCAGCAGTTTATTCAGGGATAATCAGCCCCAGCATTTT
TRBJ1-1 TRBV9 - - CASSVWDTMNTEAFF TGTGCCAGCAGCGTCTGGGACACCATGAACACTGAAGCTTTCTTT
TRBJ2-2 TRBV27 - TRBD1 CASTGGGTGRNTGELFF TGTGCCAGCACCGGGGGCGGGACAGGGAGAAACACCGGGGAGCTGTTTTTT
TRBJ2-3 TRBV19 - TRBD1 CASSPTGASTDTQYF TGTGCCAGTAGCCCCACAGGGGCTAGCACAGATACGCAGTATTTT
TRBJ1-1 TRBV19 - - CASSIRGRGTEAFF TGTGCCAGTAGTATACGGGGGAGAGGGACTGAAGCTTTCTTT
TRBJ2-3 TRBV4-3 - TRBD2 CASSQIGTTTTDTQYF TGCGCCAGCAGCCAAATCGGGACTACCACCACAGATACGCAGTATTTT
TRBJ2-7 TRBV4-3 - - CASSQSQGYEQYF TGCGCCAGCAGCCAGTCTCAGGGGTACGAGCAGTACTTC
TRBJ2-2 TRBV12-5 - TRBD2 CASGLKTGTSLNTGELFF TGTGCTAGTGGTTTAAAAACCGGGACTAGCCTGAACACCGGGGAGCTGTTTTTT
TRBJ1-1 TRBV19 - - CASSIGHPNTEAFF TGTGCCAGTAGTATAGGACATCCGAACACTGAAGCTTTCTTT
TRBJ2-2 TRBV27 once - CASSPDLRGIGELFF TGTGCCAGCAGTCCCGACTTGCGGGGAATCGGGGAGCTGTTTTTT
TRBJ2-7 TRBV10-2 few - CASRALADEQYF TGCGCCAGCAGAGCTCTGGCGGACGAGCAGTACTTC
TRBJ1-1 TRBV7-9 - TRBD1 CASSQATGENTEAFF TGTGCCAGCAGCCAGGCGACAGGGGAGAACACTGAAGCTTTCTTT
TRBJ2-2 TRBV7-9 - - CASSESAPNRAGELFF TGTGCCAGCAGTGAGTCAGCCCCGAATCGGGCCGGGGAGCTGTTTTTT
TRBJ1-6 TRBV28 once - CASSLGSSYNSPLHF TGTGCCAGCAGTTTAGGGAGCTCCTATAATTCACCCCTCCACTTT
TRBJ2-1 TRBV7-8 - - CASRGSRTSYNEQFF TGTGCCAGCAGGGGCAGTCGAACCTCCTACAATGAGCAGTTCTTC
TRBJ2-7 TRBV5-1 - - CASSNPPYGAGNSYEQYF TGCGCCAGCAGCAATCCCCCGTACGGGGCGGGGAACTCCTACGAGCAGTACTTC
TRBJ2-7 TRBV4-1 - TRBD1 CASSLTGTGVREQYF TGCGCCAGCAGCCTTACCGGGACAGGGGTACGCGAGCAGTACTTC
TRBJ2-5 TRBV2 - TRBD1 CASRLGQAQETQYF TGTGCCAGCAGACTCGGACAGGCCCAAGAGACCCAGTACTTC
TRBJ2-1 TRBV7-9 - TRBD1 CASLAGGGYNEQFF TGTGCCAGCTTAGCAGGGGGTGGATACAATGAGCAGTTCTTC
TRBJ1-4 TRBV10-3 few - CAISESGQLNEKLFF TGTGCCATCAGTGAGTCCGGACAGTTAAATGAAAAACTGTTTTTT
TRBJ1-1 TRBV5-6 once TRBD1 CASSWGTGRDTEAFF TGTGCCAGCAGCTGGGGGACAGGGAGGGACACTGAAGCTTTCTTT
TRBJ2-3 TRBV18 once TRBD2 CASSPYPSGTSGTDTQYF TGTGCCAGCTCACCATACCCATCCGGGACTAGTGGCACAGATACGCAGTATTTT
TRBJ2-7 TRBV7-6 - TRBD1 CASSEGQGGEQYF TGTGCCAGCAGCGAAGGACAGGGTGGCGAGCAGTACTTC
TRBJ1-3 TRBV25-1 - TRBD1 CASSDTGGSSGNTIYF TGTGCCAGCAGTGACACAGGGGGTAGCTCTGGAAACACCATATATTTT
TRBJ2-4 TRBV9 - - CASSVDREWENIQYF TGTGCCAGCAGCGTAGACAGGGAGTGGGAAAACATTCAGTACTTC
TRBJ1-1 TRBV19 - - CASSILSGGAGGETEAFF TGTGCCAGTAGTATACTGTCGGGGGGCGCCGGGGGGGAGACTGAAGCTTTCTTT
TRBJ2-7 TRBV9 - TRBD1 CASSVGVGQGFEQYF TGTGCCAGCAGCGTAGGAGTGGGACAGGGGTTCGAGCAGTACTTC
TRBJ1-1 TRBV7-9 - - CASSLFTSGTEAFF TGTGCCAGCAGCTTGTTCACATCGGGCACTGAAGCTTTCTTT
TRBJ2-7 TRBV6-5 - - CASSYSQTYEQYF TGTGCCAGCAGTTACTCCCAGACCTACGAGCAGTACTTC
TRBJ1-1 TRBV9 - - CASMGGASVEAFF TGTGCCAGCATGGGGGGTGCTAGTGTTGAAGCTTTCTTT
TRBJ2-3 TRBV5-6 - TRBD1 CASSWDREAGSAGTDTQYF TGTGCCAGCAGCTGGGACAGGGAAGCAGGGAGCGCTGGCACAGATACGCAGTATTTT
TRBJ1-1 TRBV5-4 - - CASSLRQISMNTEAFF TGTGCCAGCAGCTTGAGACAGATATCCATGAACACTGAAGCTTTCTTT
TRBJ2-1 TRBV9 - - CASSVGEANNNEQFF TGTGCCAGCAGCGTAGGTGAGGCTAACAACAATGAGCAGTTCTTC
TRBJ2-7 TRBV5-1 - - CASSSLPGEGNEQYF TGCGCCAGCAGCAGCCTACCAGGGGAAGGGAACGAGCAGTACTTC
TRBJ1-2 TRBV27 - TRBD1 CASSPGITGGGYGYTF TGTGCCAGCAGTCCCGGGATCACAGGGGGAGGCTATGGCTACACCTTC
TRBJ1-1 TRBV11-3 - - CASSPLTFDNFLAEAFF TGTGCCAGCAGCCCCCTAACTTTCGACAATTTTTTAGCTGAAGCTTTCTTT
TRBJ2-6 TRBV12-5 - - CASGSQGRGANVLTF TGTGCTAGTGGTTCACAGGGACGGGGGGCCAACGTCCTGACTTTC
TRBJ2-3 TRBV15 - TRBD2 CATSSLAGGLSDTQYF TGTGCCACCAGCAGTTTAGCGGGGGGGCTATCAGATACGCAGTATTTT
TRBJ2-7 TRBV4-3 - TRBD1 CASSQGGAGTGYEQYF TGCGCCAGCAGCCAAGGGGGAGCCGGGACAGGGTACGAGCAGTACTTC
TRBJ2-5 TRBV11-2 - TRBD2 CASSLETGTSGGETQYF TGTGCCAGCAGCTTAGAAACCGGGACTAGCGGGGGGGAGACCCAGTACTTC
TRBJ2-3 TRBV29-1 - - CSVEVPRRTDTQYF TGCAGCGTTGAAGTACCGCGGCGCACAGATACGCAGTATTTT
TRBJ1-2 TRBV6-1 - - CASTAERRPPYGYTF TGTGCCAGCACGGCCGAGCGGAGGCCCCCCTATGGCTACACCTTC
TRBJ2-1 TRBV9 - - CASSHSVGNEQFF TGTGCCAGCAGCCATAGCGTGGGAAATGAGCAGTTCTTC
TRBJ1-4 TRBV27 - - CASWRGGGTNEKLFF TGTGCCAGCTGGCGAGGGGGTGGAACTAATGAAAAACTGTTTTTT
TRBJ2-7 TRBV11-3 - - CASSSAGPHLATPGYEQYF TGTGCCAGCAGCTCCGCCGGCCCTCATCTAGCGACCCCTGGCTACGAGCAGTACTTC
TRBJ1-2 TRBV7-2 - TRBD1 CASSLWGDRGQGGYTF TGTGCCAGCAGCTTATGGGGGGACAGGGGGCAAGGTGGCTACACCTTC